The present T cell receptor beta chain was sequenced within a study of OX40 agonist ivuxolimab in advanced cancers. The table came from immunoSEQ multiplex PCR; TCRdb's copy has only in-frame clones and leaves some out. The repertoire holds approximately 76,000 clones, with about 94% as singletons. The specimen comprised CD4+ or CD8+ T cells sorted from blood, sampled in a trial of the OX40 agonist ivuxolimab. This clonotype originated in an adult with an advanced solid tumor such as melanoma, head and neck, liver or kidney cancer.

The CDR3 sequence is CASSVIGGLVYNEQFF. CDR3 sequence (DNA): TGTGCCAGCAGCGTCATAGGGGGACTGGTTTACAATGAGCAGTTCTTC. The gene calls are TRBV11-3 and TRBJ2-1; D assignment may be TRBD1 or TRBD2 (6 bases each). The CDR3 has 16 residues. Germline V lookup: CDR1 SGHNT, CDR2 YENEEA. Between the trimmed V and J ends, which lost 5 bases and 4 bases, there was a span of 18 bases.